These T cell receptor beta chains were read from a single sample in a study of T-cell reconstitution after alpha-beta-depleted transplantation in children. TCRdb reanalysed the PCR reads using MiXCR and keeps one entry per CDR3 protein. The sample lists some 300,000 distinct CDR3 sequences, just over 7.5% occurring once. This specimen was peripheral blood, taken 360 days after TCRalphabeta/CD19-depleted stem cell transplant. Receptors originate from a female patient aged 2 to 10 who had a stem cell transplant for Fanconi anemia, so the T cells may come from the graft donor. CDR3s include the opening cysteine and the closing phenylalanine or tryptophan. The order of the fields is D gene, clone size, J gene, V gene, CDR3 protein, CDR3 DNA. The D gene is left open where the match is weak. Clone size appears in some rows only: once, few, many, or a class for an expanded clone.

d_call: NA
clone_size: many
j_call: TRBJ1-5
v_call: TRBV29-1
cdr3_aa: CSVARGVSGQPQHF
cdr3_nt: TGCAGCGTGGCACGGGGGGTCTCGGGTCAGCCCCAGCATTTT

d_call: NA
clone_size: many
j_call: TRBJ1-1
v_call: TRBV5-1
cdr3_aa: CASSVTPKNTEAFF
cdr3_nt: TGCGCCAGCAGCGTGACCCCAAAGAACACTGAAGCTTTCTTT

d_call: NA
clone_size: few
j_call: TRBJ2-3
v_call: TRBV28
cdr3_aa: CASSFRLYTDTQYF
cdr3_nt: TGTGCCAGCAGTTTTAGGCTCTACACAGATACGCAGTATTTT

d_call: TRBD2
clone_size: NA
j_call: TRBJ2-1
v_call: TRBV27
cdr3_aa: CASSLSGGFRKQFF
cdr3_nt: TGTGCCAGCAGTTTAAGCGGGGGGTTTAGGAAGCAGTTCTTC

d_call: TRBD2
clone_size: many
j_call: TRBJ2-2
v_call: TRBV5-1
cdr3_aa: CASRTSGGTGELFF
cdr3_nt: TGCGCCAGCAGGACTAGCGGGGGCACCGGGGAGCTGTTTTTT

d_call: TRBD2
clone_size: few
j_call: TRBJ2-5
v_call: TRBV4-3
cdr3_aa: CASSPRRMTSGEGETQYF
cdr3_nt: TGCGCCAGCAGCCCCCGAAGGATGACTAGCGGGGAGGGGGAGACCCAGTACTTC

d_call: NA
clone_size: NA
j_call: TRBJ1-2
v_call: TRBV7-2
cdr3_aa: CASSLAVRNGYTF
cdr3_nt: TGTGCCAGCAGCTTAGCAGTCCGCAATGGCTACACCTTC

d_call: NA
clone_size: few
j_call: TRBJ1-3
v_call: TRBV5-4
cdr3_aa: CASSREGPGNTIYF
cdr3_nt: TGTGCCAGCAGCCGCGAGGGTCCTGGAAACACCATATATTTT

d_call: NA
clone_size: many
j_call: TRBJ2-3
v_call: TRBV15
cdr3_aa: CATSRDKGTSDTQYF
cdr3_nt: TGTGCCACCAGCAGAGATAAGGGGACCTCAGATACGCAGTATTTT

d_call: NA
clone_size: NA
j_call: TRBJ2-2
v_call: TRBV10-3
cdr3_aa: CAIKQPRRTRGNTGELFF
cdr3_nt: TGTGCCATCAAACAACCGAGACGCACTAGGGGGAACACCGGGGAGCTGTTTTTT

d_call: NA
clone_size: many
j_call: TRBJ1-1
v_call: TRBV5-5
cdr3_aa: CASSSVAENTEAFF
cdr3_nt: TGTGCCAGCAGCAGCGTCGCAGAGAACACTGAAGCTTTCTTT

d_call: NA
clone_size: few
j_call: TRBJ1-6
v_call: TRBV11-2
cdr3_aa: CASSLLNSNSPLHF
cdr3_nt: TGTGCCAGCAGCTTGCTAAACAGTAATTCACCCCTCCACTTT